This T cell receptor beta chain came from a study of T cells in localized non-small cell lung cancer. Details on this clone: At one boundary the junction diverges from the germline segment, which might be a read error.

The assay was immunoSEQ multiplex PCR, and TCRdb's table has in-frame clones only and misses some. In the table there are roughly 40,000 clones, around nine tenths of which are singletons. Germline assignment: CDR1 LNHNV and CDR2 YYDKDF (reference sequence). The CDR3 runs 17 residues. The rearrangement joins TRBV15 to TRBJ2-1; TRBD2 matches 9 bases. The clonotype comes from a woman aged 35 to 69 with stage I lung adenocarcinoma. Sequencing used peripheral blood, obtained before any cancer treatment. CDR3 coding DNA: TGTGCCACCAGCGGAGACCTGACTAGCGGAAAGTACAATGAGCAGTTCTTC. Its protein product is CATSGDLTSGKYNEQFF.